The 5 T cell receptor beta chains presented below share a single source sample, sequenced in a study of breast tumors, draining lymph nodes, adjacent tissues. One entry per CDR3 protein, called by TCRdb with MiXCR from the multiplex PCR reads. The sample includes 150,000 to 200,000 distinct CDR3 sequences, around a third of them seen just once. Samples came from axillary lymph nodes draining the breast cancer. The sample was axillary lymph node tissue. Receptors originate from a female donor with breast cancer. Some clones in this sample may be carry-over from other donors' samples.

The rearrangement uses TRBV6-2 or TRBV6-3 and TRBJ1-2; no clear D gene. Germline V gene lookup returns CDR1 MNHEY and CDR2 SVGEGT. There are 13 residues in the CDR3. V lost 7 bases and J lost 8, with 17 bases in between. The CDR3 loop is CASINKRADGYTF. In DNA form, the CDR3 reads TGTGCCAGCATCAATAAGAGGGCGGACGGCTACACCTTC.

The table lists this clonotype with many counts. CDR3 DNA: TGCGCCAGCAGCCCGGGACTAGCGGGGGGTTCAGAGTTCCACGAGCAGTACTTC. This translates into CASSPGLAGGSEFHEQYF. V and J are TRBV5-1 and TRBJ2-7; the match to TRBD2 covers 15 bases. Trimming at V came to 4 bases and at J to 5 bases, leaving 13 bases not matched to a gene. The CDR3 runs to 18 residues. Germline CDR1 is SGHRS and CDR2 is YFSETQ.

This clonotype came up many times. The chain links TRBV11-1 to TRBJ1-2; D gene uncertain. The CDR3 length is 14 residues. V was trimmed by 5 bases and J by 7 bases, leaving 17 bases between them. CDR1 is SGHAT and CDR2 is FQDESV in the germline V gene (reference sequence). CDR3 DNA sequence: TGTGCCAGCAGCCGCTTGGGAAGGGAGGTTGGCTACACCTTC. Its protein is CASSRLGREVGYTF.

This sequence joins TRBV7-2 and TRBJ1-5; D perhaps matches TRBD1 (6 bases). Germline CDR1 and CDR2: SGHTA and FQGNSA. This CDR3 is 14 amino acids long. The CDR3 loop is CASPGRGWNQPQHF. The CDR3 DNA reads TGTGCTAGCCCGGGGAGGGGGTGGAATCAGCCCCAGCATTTT. The full variable domain, in which reference TRBV7-2 and TRBJ1-5 provide the parts outside the CDR3, is GAGVSQSPSNKVTEKGKDVELRCDPISGHTALYWYRQSLGQGLEFLIYFQGNSAPDKSGLPSDRFSAERTGGSVSTLTIQRTQQEDSAVYLCASPGRGWNQPQHFGDGTRLSIL.

This clonotype was seen at least ten times. The chain combines TRBV12-3 or TRBV12-4 with TRBJ1-2; D unclear. This CDR3 has 13 amino acids. V lost 6 bases, J lost 4 bases, and 12 bases lay in between. CDR3 nucleotides: TGTGCCAGCAGGGCCCAGGATGCCTATGGCTACACCTTC. It yields the protein CASRAQDAYGYTF.